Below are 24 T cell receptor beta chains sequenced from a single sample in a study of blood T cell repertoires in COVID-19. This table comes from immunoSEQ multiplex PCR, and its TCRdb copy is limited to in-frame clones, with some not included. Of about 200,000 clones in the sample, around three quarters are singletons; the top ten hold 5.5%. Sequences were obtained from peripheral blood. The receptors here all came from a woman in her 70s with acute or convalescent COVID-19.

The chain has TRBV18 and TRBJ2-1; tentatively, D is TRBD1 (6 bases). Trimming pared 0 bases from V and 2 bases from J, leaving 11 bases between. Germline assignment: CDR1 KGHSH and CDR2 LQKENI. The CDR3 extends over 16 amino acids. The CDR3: CASSPPSQGTYNEQFF. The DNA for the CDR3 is TGTGCCAGCTCACCACCGTCACAGGGTACCTACAATGAGCAGTTCTTC.

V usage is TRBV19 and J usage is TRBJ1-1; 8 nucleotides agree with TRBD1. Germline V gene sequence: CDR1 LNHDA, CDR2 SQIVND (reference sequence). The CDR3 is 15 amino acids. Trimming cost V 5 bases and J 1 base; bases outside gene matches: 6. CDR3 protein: CASSSRDRSNTEAFF. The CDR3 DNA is TGTGCCAGTAGTTCCCGGGACAGGTCGAACACTGAAGCTTTCTTT.

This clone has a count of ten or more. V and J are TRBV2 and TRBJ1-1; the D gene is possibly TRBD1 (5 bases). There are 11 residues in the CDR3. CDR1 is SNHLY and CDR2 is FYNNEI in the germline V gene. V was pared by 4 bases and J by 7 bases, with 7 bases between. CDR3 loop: CASSVGVEAFF. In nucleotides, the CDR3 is TGTGCCAGCAGTGTAGGGGTTGAAGCTTTCTTT.

CDR3 DNA sequence: TGTGCCAGCAGCGCCACAGGGGGCAGTCAGCCCCAGCATTTT. Translation: CASSATGGSQPQHF. The rearrangement joins TRBV9 to TRBJ1-5; 9 nucleotides line up with TRBD1. Germline-derived CDR1 and CDR2 are SGDLS and YYNGEE. V trimming: 3 bases; J trimming: 6 bases; junction bases outside the gene matches: 4. CDR3 length equals 14 residues.

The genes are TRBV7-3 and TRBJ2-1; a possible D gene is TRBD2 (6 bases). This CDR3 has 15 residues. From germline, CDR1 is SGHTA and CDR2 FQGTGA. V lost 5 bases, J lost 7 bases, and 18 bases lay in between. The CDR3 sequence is CASSPTRTLGNEQFF. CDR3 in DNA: TGTGCCAGCAGCCCGACTAGGACACTAGGGAATGAGCAGTTCTTC.

CDR3 protein: CASSQASDYEQYF. CDR3 bases: TGTGCCAGCAGCCAGGCTAGCGACTACGAGCAGTACTTC. The chain couples TRBV3-1 (or the pseudogene TRBV3-2) to TRBJ2-7, with a weak D call TRBD2 (6 bases). Trimming shortened V by 3 bases and J by 3 bases, and 9 bases separated the two germline ends. The germline gives CDR1 LGHDT, CDR2 YNNKEL (reference sequence). The CDR3 sequence is 13 residues long.

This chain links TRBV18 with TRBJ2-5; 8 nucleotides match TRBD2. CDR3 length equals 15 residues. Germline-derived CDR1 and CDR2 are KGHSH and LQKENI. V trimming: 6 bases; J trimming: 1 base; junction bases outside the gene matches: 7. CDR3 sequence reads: CASSNLLAAQETQYF. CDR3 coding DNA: TGTGCCAGCTCTAACCTACTAGCGGCCCAAGAGACCCAGTACTTC. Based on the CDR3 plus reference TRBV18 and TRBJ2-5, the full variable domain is NAGVMQNPRHLVRRRGQEARLRCSPMKGHSHVYWYRQLPEEGLKFMVYLQKENIIDESGMPKERFSAEFPKEGPSILRIQQVVRGDSAAYFCASSNLLAAQETQYFGPGTRLLVL.

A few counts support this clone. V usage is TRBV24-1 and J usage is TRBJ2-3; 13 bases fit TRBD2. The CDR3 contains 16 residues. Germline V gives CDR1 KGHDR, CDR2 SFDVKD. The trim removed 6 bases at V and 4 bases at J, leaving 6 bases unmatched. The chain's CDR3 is CATSRTGTSGADTQYF. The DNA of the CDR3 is TGTGCCACCAGTAGGACCGGGACTAGCGGGGCAGATACGCAGTATTTT.

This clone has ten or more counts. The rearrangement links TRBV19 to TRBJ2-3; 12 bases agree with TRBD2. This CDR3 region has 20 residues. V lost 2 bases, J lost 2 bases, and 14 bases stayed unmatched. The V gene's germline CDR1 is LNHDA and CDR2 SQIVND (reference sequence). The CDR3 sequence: CASSIYSGYGLAGYTDTQYF. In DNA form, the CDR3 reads TGTGCCAGTAGTATATACAGCGGGTACGGACTAGCGGGGTACACAGATACGCAGTATTTT.

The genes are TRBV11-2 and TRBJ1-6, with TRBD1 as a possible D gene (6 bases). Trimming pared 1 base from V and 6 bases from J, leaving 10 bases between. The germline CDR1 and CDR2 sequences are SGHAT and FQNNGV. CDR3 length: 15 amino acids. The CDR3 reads CASSLAGQTNSPLHF. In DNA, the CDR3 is TGTGCCAGCAGCTTAGCGGGACAAACTAATTCACCCCTCCACTTT.

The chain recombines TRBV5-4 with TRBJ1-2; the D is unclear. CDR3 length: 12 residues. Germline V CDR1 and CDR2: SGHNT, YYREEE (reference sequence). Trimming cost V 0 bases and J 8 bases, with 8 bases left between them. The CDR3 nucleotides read TGTGCCAGCAGCTTGGTTCGTTCGGGCTACACCTTC. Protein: CASSLVRSGYTF.

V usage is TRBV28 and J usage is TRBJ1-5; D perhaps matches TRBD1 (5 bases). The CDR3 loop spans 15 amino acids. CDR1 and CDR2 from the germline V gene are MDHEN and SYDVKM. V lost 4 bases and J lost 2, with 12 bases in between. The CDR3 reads CASSSGGGGNQPQHF. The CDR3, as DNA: TGTGCCAGCAGTTCGGGGGGTGGGGGCAATCAGCCCCAGCATTTT.

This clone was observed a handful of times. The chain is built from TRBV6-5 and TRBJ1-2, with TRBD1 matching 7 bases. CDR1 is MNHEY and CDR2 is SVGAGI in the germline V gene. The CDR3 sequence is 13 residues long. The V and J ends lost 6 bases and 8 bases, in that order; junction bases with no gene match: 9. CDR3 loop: CASSVNPGGGYTF. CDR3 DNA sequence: TGTGCCAGCAGCGTCAACCCAGGGGGAGGCTACACCTTC.

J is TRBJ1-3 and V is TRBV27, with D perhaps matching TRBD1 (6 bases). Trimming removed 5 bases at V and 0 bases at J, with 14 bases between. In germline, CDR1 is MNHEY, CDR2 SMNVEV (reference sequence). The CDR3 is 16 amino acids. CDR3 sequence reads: CASSVTQGLSGNTIYF. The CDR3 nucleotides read TGTGCCAGCAGTGTGACACAGGGCCTCTCTGGAAACACCATATATTTT.

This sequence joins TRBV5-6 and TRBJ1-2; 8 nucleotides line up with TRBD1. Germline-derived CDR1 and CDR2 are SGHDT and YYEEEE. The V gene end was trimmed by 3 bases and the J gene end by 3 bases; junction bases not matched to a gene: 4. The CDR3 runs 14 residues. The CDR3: CASSYPGQDYGYTF. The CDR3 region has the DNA TGTGCCAGCAGCTACCCGGGACAGGACTATGGCTACACCTTC.

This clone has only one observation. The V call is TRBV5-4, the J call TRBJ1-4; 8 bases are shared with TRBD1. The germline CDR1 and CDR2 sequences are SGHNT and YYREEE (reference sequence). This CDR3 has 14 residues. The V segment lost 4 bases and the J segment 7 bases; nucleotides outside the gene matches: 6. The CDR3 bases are TGTGCCAGCAGCCGGACAGGGAGTCCTGAAAAACTGTTTTTT. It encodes CASSRTGSPEKLFF.

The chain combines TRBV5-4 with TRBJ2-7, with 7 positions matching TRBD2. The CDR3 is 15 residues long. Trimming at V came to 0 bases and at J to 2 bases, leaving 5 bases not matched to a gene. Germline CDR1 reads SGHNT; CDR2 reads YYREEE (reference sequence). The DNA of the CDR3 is TGTGCCAGCAGCTTGGGACTAGCAGCCCCCTACGAGCAGTACTTC. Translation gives CASSLGLAAPYEQYF.

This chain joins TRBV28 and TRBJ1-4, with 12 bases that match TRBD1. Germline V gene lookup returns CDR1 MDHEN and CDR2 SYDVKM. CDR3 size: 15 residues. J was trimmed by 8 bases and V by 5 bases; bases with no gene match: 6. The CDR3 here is CASSAPGQGAEKLFF. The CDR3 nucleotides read TGTGCCAGCAGTGCCCCGGGACAGGGGGCAGAAAAACTGTTTTTT.

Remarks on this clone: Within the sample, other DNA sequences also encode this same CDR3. The CDR3 nucleotides are TGTGCCAGCAGCGTAGCTACAGGGAGCTCCTACGAGCAGTACTTC. Translated: CASSVATGSSYEQYF. The chain carries TRBV9 and TRBJ2-7; TRBD1 is a possible D gene (6 bases). The germline V and J ends were trimmed by 0 bases and 0 bases, with 10 bases remaining between them. Germline V gene lookup returns CDR1 SGDLS and CDR2 YYNGEE. The CDR3 runs to 15 residues.

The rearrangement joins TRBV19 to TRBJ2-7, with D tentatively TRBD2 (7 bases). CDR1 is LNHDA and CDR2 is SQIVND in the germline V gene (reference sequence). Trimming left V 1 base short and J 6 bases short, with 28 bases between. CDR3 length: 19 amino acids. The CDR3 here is CASSIGPGAGGRRVSEQYF. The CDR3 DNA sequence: TGTGCCAGTAGTATAGGCCCAGGGGCCGGGGGGAGAAGGGTTAGCGAGCAGTACTTC.

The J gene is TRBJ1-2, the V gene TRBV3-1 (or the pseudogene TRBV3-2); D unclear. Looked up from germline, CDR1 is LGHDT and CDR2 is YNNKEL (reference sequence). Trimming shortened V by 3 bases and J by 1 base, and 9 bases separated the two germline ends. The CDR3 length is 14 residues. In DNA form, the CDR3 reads TGTGCCAGCAGCCAGGCGGCCTATAACTATGGCTACACCTTC. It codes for CASSQAAYNYGYTF.

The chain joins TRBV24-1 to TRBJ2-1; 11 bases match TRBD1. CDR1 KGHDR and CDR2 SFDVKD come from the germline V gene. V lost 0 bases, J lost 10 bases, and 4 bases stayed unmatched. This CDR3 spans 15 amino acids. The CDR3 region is CATSDLRTGGGEQFF. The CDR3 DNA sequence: TGTGCCACCAGTGATTTGCGGACAGGGGGCGGGGAGCAGTTCTTC.

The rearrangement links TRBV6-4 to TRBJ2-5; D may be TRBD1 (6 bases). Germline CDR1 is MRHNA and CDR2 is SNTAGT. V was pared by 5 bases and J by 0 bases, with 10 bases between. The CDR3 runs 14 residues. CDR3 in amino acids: CASSKTGNQETQYF. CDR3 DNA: TGTGCCAGCAGTAAAACAGGGAACCAAGAGACCCAGTACTTC.

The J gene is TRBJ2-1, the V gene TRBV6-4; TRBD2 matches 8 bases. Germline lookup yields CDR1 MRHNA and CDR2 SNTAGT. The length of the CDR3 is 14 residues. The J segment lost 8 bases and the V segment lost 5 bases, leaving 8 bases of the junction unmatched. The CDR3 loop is CASSPGLGLDEQFF. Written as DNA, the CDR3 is TGTGCCAGCAGTCCGGGACTAGGACTTGATGAGCAGTTCTTC.